The 3 T cell receptor beta chains listed next were all sequenced from one sample in a study of T cells in Graves' hyperthyroidism and ophthalmopathy. RNA transcripts were the template for amplifying TCR beta CDR3 regions. The TCR CDR3 first-round RT-PCR relied on the HTBI primer set. TCRdb re-derived calls from the multiplex PCR reads in MiXCR, one entry per CDR3 protein. The data show some 740,000 distinct CDR3 sequences, approximately 14% seen once. The sequenced sample consisted of blood. These receptors originate from a woman between 18 and 30 years old with Graves' hyperthyroidism.

This chain uses TRBV11-2 with TRBJ2-1, with 11 bases identical to TRBD2. The germline gives CDR1 SGHAT, CDR2 FQNNGV. V was clipped by 4 bases and J by 2 bases; unmatched bases: 10. The CDR3 is 18 residues long. CDR3 bases: TGTGCCAGCAGCTACGTAGTAGCGGGAGGGTTCGCCTACAATGAGCAGTTCTTC. This translates into CASSYVVAGGFAYNEQFF.

This clonotype was counted at least ten times. The chain uses TRBV29-1 and TRBJ2-7, with TRBD1 matching 8 bases. Germline assignment: CDR1 SQVTM and CDR2 ANQGSEA. V lost 7 bases, J lost 6 bases, and 11 bases stayed unmatched. The CDR3 runs 13 residues. In DNA, the CDR3 is TGCAGCGGGGGGGCAGGACAGGGCGGCGAGCAGTACTTC. This translates into CSGGAGQGGEQYF.

This clonotype was found many times. CDR3 amino acids: CASSKGGGGTGELFF. In DNA, the CDR3 is TGTGCCAGCAGCAAAGGGGGAGGAGGGACCGGGGAGCTGTTTTTT. The chain carries TRBV7-2 and TRBJ2-2; D could derive from TRBD1 or TRBD2 (6 bases each). This CDR3 spans 15 amino acids. The V and J ends lost 5 bases and 5 bases respectively, with 15 bases between them. Germline lookup yields CDR1 SGHTA and CDR2 FQGNSA. The entire variable domain, with the rest obtained from reference TRBV7-2 and TRBJ2-2, is as follows: GAGVSQSPSNKVTEKGKDVELRCDPISGHTALYWYRQSLGQGLEFLIYFQGNSAPDKSGLPSDRFSAERTGGSVSTLTIQRTQQEDSAVYLCASSKGGGGTGELFFGEGSRLTVL.